A selection of T cell receptor beta chains follows, all from one sample in a study of glioma-infiltrating T cells after dendritic cell vaccination. Sequenced by immunoSEQ multiplex PCR; TCRdb stores in-frame clones only, minus some. The sample shows 100,000 or so clones, 90% of them seen only once. The sample here was blood, taken after dendritic cell vaccination. The source is a human donor with glioblastoma. The CDR3 runs from the conserved cysteine through the conserved F or W. Each record gives: J gene, V gene, CDR3 protein.

>TRBJ1-5|TRBV19
CASDDRGRGNQPQHF
>TRBJ1-1|TRBV2
CASREEVFEAFF
>TRBJ2-7|TRBV10-2
CASSAGMEQYF
>TRBJ2-7|TRBV27
CASSAGTGLADQYF
>TRBJ2-3|TRBV7-9
CASSVAGQGTHPHF
>TRBJ1-1|TRBV7-2
CASLKRNRGNTEAFF
>TRBJ2-6|TRBV7-2
CASSSRVATGANVLTF
>TRBJ2-1|TRBV5-1
CASSLARSRVDEQFF
>TRBJ2-3|TRBV9
CASSVGLREWADTQYF
>TRBJ1-1|TRBV5-4
CASSLEGKAEAFF
>TRBJ2-7|TRBV19
CASSPPGGEQYF
>TRBJ1-1|TRBV19
CASSLMNRVSEAFF
>TRBJ1-2|TRBV5-6
CASSINPLQGAYGYTF
>TRBJ2-2|TRBV4-1
CASTWAINTGELFF
>TRBJ1-3|TRBV30
CACATGKGSGNTIYF
>TRBJ2-7|TRBV19
CASSIVTGTYEQYF
>TRBJ2-5|TRBV11-2
CASSMGTVETQYF
>TRBJ2-6|TRBV2
CASSLRFLAGGGANVLTF
>TRBJ1-1|TRBV6-5
CASSYSGREGTEAFF
>TRBJ2-7|TRBV6-5
CASRATSVTYEQYF
>TRBJ1-4|TRBV19
CVSRERQGTTNEKLFF
>TRBJ1-5|TRBV5-1
CASSPGQGNQPQHF
>TRBJ1-1|TRBV2
CASNQGVRNTEAFF
>TRBJ2-1|TRBV20-1
CSASSGNEQFF
>TRBJ1-4|TRBV5-1
CASSWRDRTAEKLFF
>TRBJ2-3|TRBV5-1
CASSLDGSPTDTQYF
>TRBJ2-7|TRBV6-1
CASSTPGTLSYEQYF
>TRBJ1-1|TRBV6-5
CASSWGQGSTEAFF
>TRBJ1-1|TRBV18
CASSPGSYTEAFF
>TRBJ2-1|TRBV6-1
CASSVGGVTYNEQFF
>TRBJ2-7|TRBV5-4
CASSSQGSHEQYF
>TRBJ1-4|TRBV27
CASSGLMSNEKLFF
>TRBJ2-5|TRBV6-1
CATSSGQETQYF
>TRBJ2-1|TRBV11-3
CASSLGRGSYNEQFF
>TRBJ1-2|TRBV2
CASSEGRANYGYTF
>TRBJ1-4|TRBV30
CAWSPSRTALGEKLFF
>TRBJ1-2|TRBV30
CAWSVGRTSLGYTF
>TRBJ1-2|TRBV5-1
CASSLTGGKDGYTF
>TRBJ2-3|TRBV5-1
CASRRTGGLADTQYF
>TRBJ2-5|TRBV11-3
CASSSDGLQETQYF
>TRBJ2-7|TRBV29-1
CSVGETSGIYEQYF
>TRBJ2-1|TRBV15
CATSRPELAGPYNEQFF
>TRBJ2-3|TRBV5-4
CASSYGTSRTDTQYF
>TRBJ2-7|TRBV6-1
CASSDPWDSSYEQYF
>TRBJ1-4|TRBV5-4
CASSFGTEREKLFF
>TRBJ2-7|TRBV18
CASSPGQIYEQYF
>TRBJ2-2|TRBV5-4
CASSLVAGASGELFF
>TRBJ2-2|TRBV6-1
CASSDRAGGPVGELFF
>TRBJ2-7|TRBV18
CASSPAGEPYEQYF
>TRBJ2-2|TRBV29-1
CSVESFGTDKTGELFF
>TRBJ2-5|TRBV5-1
CASSSIQGTETQYF
>TRBJ2-1|TRBV6-1
CASSVRGTEQFF
>TRBJ2-6|TRBV7-6
CESWAARGKMRANVLTF
>TRBJ2-3|TRBV5-1
CASSQNSGGARDTQYF
>TRBJ2-5|TRBV18
CASSPPGRGEETQYF
>TRBJ1-2|TRBV25-1
CASSAPGQLKYGYTF
>TRBJ1-6|TRBV2
CASSVKTGGLSPLHF
>TRBJ2-3|TRBV2
CASSPSPDTQYF
>TRBJ1-6|TRBV2
CASCSGTGPSPLHF
>TRBJ1-4|TRBV13
CASSYTGSNEKLFF